Below are 20 T cell receptor beta chains sequenced from a single sample in a study of blood T cells in healthy people across ages. Sample-barcoded 5' priming and a J-beta primer mix drove a second PCR of roughly 7 to 11 cycles. MiXCR was run by TCRdb on the 5' RACE reads, yielding one entry per CDR3 protein. The repertoire consists of 500,000 to 650,000 distinct CDR3 sequences, with roughly a quarter occurring once and the leading ten covering over 3.5%. This same sample was also part of a study on T cells of mothers and their children.

The sample comprised blood. The source of these receptors is a boy aged 2 to 10 in good health.

V is TRBV15 and J is TRBJ2-1; D is uncertain. Germline V lookup: CDR1 LNHNV, CDR2 YYDKDF (reference sequence). This CDR3 has 15 residues. V was shortened by 3 bases and J by 5 bases, with 14 bases between the two germline ends. CDR3 region: CATSSPRQLNNEQFF. The CDR3 region has the DNA TGTGCCACCAGCAGCCCCAGGCAGCTAAACAATGAGCAGTTCTTC.

The chain carries TRBV12-3 or TRBV12-4 and TRBJ1-4, with 8 bases fitting TRBD1. Losses at the gene ends were 5 bases for V and 4 bases for J; bases not matched to a gene: 9. The CDR3 contains 16 residues. CDR3 amino acids: CASSRNTGGNNEKLFF. The CDR3 DNA is TGTGCCAGCAGTCGAAATACAGGGGGTAATAATGAAAAACTGTTTTTT.

With regard to this clonotype: Mismatch with germline at one junction end may stem from a read error. The chain links TRBV12-3 or TRBV12-4 to TRBJ2-1; possibly TRBD2 for D (6 bases). The CDR3 has 13 amino acids. CDR3 region: CASGGNSFNEQFF. Written as DNA, the CDR3 is TGTGCCAGCGGCGGGAACTCCTTCAATGAGCAGTTCTTC.

V is TRBV12-3 or TRBV12-4 and J is TRBJ1-2; no clear D. Trimming stripped 3 bases from V and 5 bases from J, with 7 bases between. CDR3 length: 12 residues. The CDR3 DNA sequence: TGTGCCAGCAGTTTTAGGCCATATGGCTACACCTTC. It is translated as CASSFRPYGYTF.

The gene calls are TRBV29-1 and TRBJ2-7; 8 bases align to TRBD1. The CDR3 is 14 residues long. Germline V gives CDR1 SQVTM, CDR2 ANQGSEA. With V trimmed by 2 bases and J by 6 bases, 9 bases remained unmatched. The CDR3 sequence is CSVEWGDRPFEQYF. CDR3 sequence (DNA): TGCAGCGTTGAATGGGGGGACAGGCCCTTCGAGCAGTACTTC.

The V and J genes are TRBV6-1 and TRBJ2-7; D call uncertain. This CDR3 has 14 amino acids. Per germline, CDR1 MNHNS and CDR2 SASEGT. Trimming cost V 3 bases and J 0 bases, with 9 bases left between them. This chain's CDR3 is CASSDRPSSYEQYF. In nucleotides, the CDR3 is TGTGCCAGCAGTGATAGGCCGAGCTCCTACGAGCAGTACTTC.

This clonotype was found a few times. The chain uses TRBV6-1 and TRBJ2-5; 11 positions match TRBD2. The J call may be in error: the DNA end matches TRBJ2-7 better. The CDR3 runs 14 residues. Germline V gene sequence: CDR1 MNHNS, CDR2 SASEGT. Here the CDR3 reads CASSASGGNYEQYF. The CDR3 DNA sequence: TGTGCCAGCAGTGCTAGCGGGGGGAACTACGAGCAGTACTTC.

The rearrangement uses TRBV12-5 and TRBJ2-3; D possibly corresponds to TRBD1 (5 bases). Trimming took off 1 base at V and 2 bases at J, with 10 bases between the two ends. The CDR3 sequence is 15 residues long. Germline V gene data show CDR1 as LGHNT and CDR2 as FRNRAP. The CDR3 DNA is TGTGCTAGTGGTTTGGGACAGACCTCCACAGATACGCAGTATTTT. Translation: CASGLGQTSTDTQYF.

This clonotype was observed a handful of times. The chain's CDR3 is CASSLGRADEQYF. DNA of the CDR3: TGTGCCAGCAGTTTAGGCAGGGCCGACGAGCAGTACTTC. The J gene is TRBJ2-5, the V gene TRBV12-3 or TRBV12-4; TRBD1 might be the D (5 bases). The DNA end lines up better with TRBJ2-7; the J call may be wrong. CDR3 size: 13 residues.

This clonotype was detected only a few times. This chain's CDR3 is CASTTTGAGYGYTF. DNA of the CDR3: TGTGCCAGCACCACTACAGGGGCTGGGTATGGCTACACCTTC. This rearrangement joins TRBV12-3 or TRBV12-4 to TRBJ1-2; 7 positions agree with TRBD1. The CDR3 extends over 14 amino acids. J gave up 5 bases and V 7 bases, and 10 bases lay outside the gene matches.

This clonotype was picked up a small number of times. The rearrangement joins TRBV6-2 or TRBV6-3 to TRBJ2-5; D perhaps matches TRBD1 (6 bases). From germline, CDR1 is MNHEY and CDR2 SVGEGT. This CDR3 has 15 residues. The V end lost 2 bases, the J end lost 4 bases, and 14 bases lay between the germline ends. CDR3 in amino acids: CASSYNREEGETQYF. DNA for the CDR3: TGTGCCAGCAGTTACAACAGGGAAGAGGGAGAGACCCAGTACTTC.

The rearrangement joins TRBV9 to TRBJ2-1; 12 nucleotides match TRBD2. Germline V gives CDR1 SGDLS, CDR2 YYNGEE. CDR3 length equals 18 residues. V shed 2 bases and J 8 bases; nucleotides not matched to a gene: 14. The CDR3 region is CASSVRTSGGPVRDEQFF. The CDR3 DNA is TGTGCCAGCAGCGTCCGTACTAGCGGGGGGCCAGTCCGGGATGAGCAGTTCTTC.

This clonotype was observed a handful of times. The chain employs TRBV3-1 and TRBJ2-3; D may match TRBD1 or TRBD2 (5 bases each). V was cut by 4 bases and J by 1 base, with 18 bases left in between. The V gene's germline CDR1 is LGHDT and CDR2 YNNKEL (reference sequence). This CDR3 contains 17 residues. CDR3 nucleotide sequence: TGTGCCAGCAGCCTCGGGCCTCCCGGGACGGGCACAGATACGCAGTATTTT. This gives the protein CASSLGPPGTGTDTQYF.

This clonotype was seen a handful of times. The chain links TRBV7-8 to TRBJ2-7; D is unclear. CDR1 is SGHVS and CDR2 is FQNEAQ in the germline V gene. The germline V and J ends were trimmed by 5 bases and 2 bases, with 10 bases remaining between them. This CDR3 region has 13 residues. The chain's CDR3 is CASSHGSTYEQYF. The CDR3 DNA sequence: TGTGCCAGCAGCCACGGGTCTACCTACGAGCAGTACTTC.

This chain joins TRBV14 and TRBJ1-1, with D unclear. The CDR3 sequence is 10 residues long. The V end was cut by 1 base, the J end by 10 bases, with 4 bases between. Germline CDR1 is SGHDN and CDR2 is FVKESK. The CDR3 DNA sequence: TGTGCCAGCAGCCAAGTTGTAGCTTTCTTT. Amino acids: CASSQVVAFF.

As concerns this clonotype: Mismatch with germline at one junction end may stem from a read error. CDR3 DNA sequence: TGTGGCAGCAGTCATAGGGACGGTCGAACGTTCTTC. Protein sequence: CGSSHRDGRTFF. The V and J genes are TRBV2 and TRBJ2-5; D may correspond to TRBD1 or TRBD2 (5 bases each). Germline V gene data show CDR1 as SNHLY and CDR2 as FYNNEI. This CDR3 contains 12 residues.

The genes are TRBV14 and TRBJ2-1; D is unclear. This CDR3 region has 13 residues. The germline CDR1 and CDR2 sequences are SGHDN and FVKESK. V lost 5 bases to trimming and J lost 8 bases, with 13 bases between them. This chain's CDR3 is CASSNGPIDEQFF. CDR3 coding DNA: TGTGCCAGCAGCAACGGGCCCATTGATGAGCAGTTCTTC. The variable domain in full, completed from reference TRBV14 and TRBJ2-1, reads EAGVTQFPSHSVIEKGQTVTLRCDPISGHDNLYWYRRVMGKEIKFLLHFVKESKQDESGMPNNRFLAERTGGTYSTLKVQPAELEDSGVYFCASSNGPIDEQFFGPGTRLTVL.

J is TRBJ2-1 and V is TRBV20-1, with D perhaps TRBD1 (5 bases). Germline values: CDR1 DFQATT, CDR2 SNEGSKA (reference sequence). The CDR3 loop spans 15 amino acids. Trimming left V 5 bases short and J 0 bases short, with 14 bases between. This chain's CDR3 is CSAEPGKSSYNEQFF. CDR3 sequence (DNA): TGCAGTGCTGAGCCAGGGAAGAGCTCCTACAATGAGCAGTTCTTC.

The rearrangement joins TRBV4-1 to TRBJ2-2, with D unclear. The CDR3 runs to 15 residues. Between the trimmed V and J ends, which lost 2 bases and 8 bases, there was a span of 15 bases. Germline CDR1 and CDR2: MGHRA and YSYEKL. DNA for the CDR3: TGCGCCAGCAGCCAAAATTGGGAAGGGCGGGGGGAGCTGTTTTTT. Translated: CASSQNWEGRGELFF.

This chain connects TRBV30 to TRBJ1-2, with a tentative D call TRBD1 (5 bases). Trimming pared 7 bases from V and 5 bases from J, leaving 17 bases between. Germline CDR1 GTSNPN, CDR2 SVGIG (reference sequence). The CDR3 consists of 13 residues. The CDR3 DNA sequence: TGTGCCTCACAGGAAGGCGGAGCGTATGGCTACACCTTC. Amino acids: CASQEGGAYGYTF.